Listed below are T cell receptor beta chains from one sample, sequenced in a study of tumor and adjacent non-tumor tissue in lung cancer. Each CDR3 protein is one row after TCRdb ran MiXCR on the multiplex PCR reads. This sample has about 93,000 distinct CDR3 sequences; about 70% occur once, and the top ten carry about 17%. The sequencing sample was made of lung tumor tissue. These receptor sequences come from a man aged 55 to 70 with non-small cell lung cancer. CDR3s include the opening cysteine and the closing phenylalanine or tryptophan. D genes are given only for firm matches. Where a row states a size, it is once, few, many or the class of an expanded clone; other rows omit it.

J gene	D gene	clone size	V gene	CDR3 protein	CDR3 DNA
TRBJ2-1	NA	NA	TRBV29-1	CSVASGRVDGEQFF	TGCAGCGTTGCTTCGGGACGGGTGGATGGTGAGCAGTTCTTC
TRBJ2-1	NA	NA	TRBV18	CASSPNRGAHNEQFF	TGTGCCAGCTCACCTAATAGAGGGGCTCACAATGAGCAGTTCTTC
TRBJ1-1	NA	NA	TRBV14	CVSSQDLGAAEALF	TGTGTCAGCAGCCAAGATCTGGGGGCTGCTGAAGCTCTCTTT
TRBJ2-1	TRBD2	many	TRBV30	CAWSRAGANEQFF	TGTGCCTGGAGTCGAGCGGGAGCTAATGAGCAGTTCTTC
TRBJ1-1	NA	NA	TRBV14	CASESTADGGSTEASF	TGTGCCAGCGAGTCAACAGCCGACGGTGGGAGCACTGAAGCTTCCTTT
TRBJ2-2	TRBD2	many	TRBV6-5	CASVRWTAGLAENTGELFF	TGTGCCAGCGTTAGATGGACTGCGGGACTAGCGGAGAACACCGGGGAGCTGTTTTTT
TRBJ2-4	NA	NA	TRBV6-1	CASSELEVKNIHYF	TGTGCCAGCAGTGAGTTGGAAGTCAAAAACATTCACTACTTC
TRBJ2-5	TRBD2	NA	TRBV6-5	CASRSTWGGETQYF	TGTGCCAGTAGGAGCACTTGGGGGGGGGAGACCCAGTACTTC
TRBJ2-6	TRBD1	NA	TRBV11-3	CASSRQGSRANVLTF	TGTGCCAGCAGCCGACAGGGCTCTAGGGCCAACGTCCTGACTTTC
TRBJ2-1	NA	NA	TRBV7-8	CASSLGNSYNEQFF	TGTGCCAGCAGCTTAGGTAACTCCTACAATGAGCAGTTCTTC
TRBJ2-7	NA	many	TRBV4-3	CASSQETGGHREQYF	TGCGCCAGCAGCCAAGAGACCGGGGGGCATCGAGAGCAGTACTTC
TRBJ1-3	NA	few	TRBV7-6	CASSSRQLLGNTIYF	TGTGCCAGCAGCTCCAGACAACTTCTTGGAAACACCATATATTTT
TRBJ2-3	NA	NA	TRBV2	CASSETGHTDTQYF	TGTGCCAGCAGTGAGACAGGACACACAGATACGCAGTATTTT
TRBJ1-2	TRBD1	medium-sized	TRBV11-3	CASSLVTGGGESGYTF	TGTGCCAGCAGCTTAGTGACAGGGGGCGGAGAGAGTGGCTACACCTTC
TRBJ1-1	NA	NA	TRBV6-6	CDSSTPAGKVTEAFF	TGTGACAGCAGTACACCGGCGGGGAAGGTCACTGAAGCTTTCTTT
TRBJ2-3	NA	many	TRBV5-4	CASSLLWADTQYF	TGTGCCAGCAGCTTGCTCTGGGCGGATACGCAGTATTTT
TRBJ1-2	TRBD1	NA	TRBV13	CASSPRDRDRYGYTF	TGTGCCAGCAGCCCCCGGGACAGGGATCGGTATGGCTACACCTTC
TRBJ2-1	TRBD2	NA	TRBV12-3/TRBV12-4	CASSYCGRLAGGLYNEQFF	TGTGCCAGCAGTTACTGTGGGAGACTAGCGGGAGGGTTGTACAATGAGCAGTTCTTC
TRBJ2-3	NA	NA	TRBV4-3	CAISLRPGGDTDTQYF	TGCGCCATCAGCCTCCGACCCGGAGGGGACACAGATACGCAGTATTTT
TRBJ1-1	TRBD1	NA	TRBV5-5	CASSTTGFGAFF	TGTGCCAGCAGCACGACAGGGTTTGGAGCTTTCTTT